Below, 26 T cell receptor beta chains from the same sample are listed, as sequenced in a study of shared T cell receptors in the human thymus. Clones were read by immunoSEQ multiplex PCR, and TCRdb kept only the in-frame ones, dropping some. The sample consists of about 380,000 clones, approximately 95% of them appearing once. The sample consisted of thymocytes. The receptors shown here come from a human donor.

In its sample, this clone was seen once. CDR3 bases: TGTGCCAGCAGCCCCCGGACAGGTGAAAGCTACACCTTC. Protein sequence: CASSPRTGESYTF. The chain combines TRBV14 with TRBJ1-2; 7 nucleotides agree with TRBD1. The germline CDR1 and CDR2 sequences are SGHDN and FVKESK. V dropped 4 bases and J dropped 9; count of bases not matched to a gene: 8. The CDR3 spans 13 residues.

The genes are TRBV7-2 and TRBJ2-7, with D maybe TRBD1 (6 bases). The germline V gene encodes CDR1 SGHTA and CDR2 FQGNSA. Trimming took off 6 bases at V and 1 base at J, with 22 bases between the two ends. CDR3 length: 17 amino acids. The CDR3: CASRSTGTQLLSYEQYF. CDR3 nucleotide sequence: TGTGCCAGCAGGTCGACCGGGACACAATTACTTTCCTACGAGCAGTACTTC.

The rearrangement uses TRBV30 and TRBJ2-7; 7 bases line up with TRBD2. Trimming removed 2 bases from V and 3 bases from J; junction bases left unmatched: 7. In germline, CDR1 is GTSNPN, CDR2 SVGIG (reference sequence). This CDR3 comprises 14 residues. CDR3 nucleotides: TGTGCCTGGAGTAATGGGGGGGACGTCTACGAGCAGTACTTC. It is translated as CAWSNGGDVYEQYF.

This rearrangement joins TRBV28 to TRBJ2-7; 9 nucleotides match TRBD1. In germline, CDR1 is MDHEN, CDR2 SYDVKM. V was pared by 8 bases and J by 4 bases, with 9 bases of the junction left unmatched. The CDR3 totals 14 residues. CDR3 residues: CASGLDRGRYEQYF. CDR3 nucleotide sequence: TGTGCCAGCGGCTTGGACAGGGGTCGTTACGAGCAGTACTTC.

This clone has only one observation. This sequence joins TRBV6-1 and TRBJ2-3, with D maybe TRBD2 (5 bases). Germline V lookup: CDR1 MNHNS, CDR2 SASEGT. The CDR3 has 17 residues. Trimming left V 0 bases short and J 6 bases short, with 19 bases between. CDR3 sequence reads: CASSEAVGLAIEDTQYF. As DNA, the CDR3 is TGTGCCAGCAGTGAAGCGGTTGGGTTAGCGATCGAGGATACGCAGTATTTT.

This clone appeared once. This chain links TRBV28 with TRBJ2-1; 7 bases are a match to TRBD2. The V gene's germline CDR1 is MDHEN and CDR2 SYDVKM. The CDR3 length is 14 residues. V was pared by 8 bases and J by 4 bases, with 8 bases of the junction left unmatched. The CDR3 loop is CASSGTTFYNEQFF. For the CDR3, the DNA is TGTGCCAGCTCCGGGACTACGTTTTACAATGAGCAGTTCTTC.

V and J are TRBV6-1 and TRBJ2-7, with a tentative D call TRBD2 (5 bases). Trimming removed 2 bases at V and 5 bases at J, with 7 bases between. Germline lookup yields CDR1 MNHNS and CDR2 SASEGT. The CDR3 sequence is 12 residues long. The CDR3 protein is CASSETGNEQYF. The DNA for the CDR3 is TGTGCCAGCAGTGAAACCGGGAACGAGCAGTACTTC.

This chain links TRBV7-6 with TRBJ2-2; 14 bases are shared with TRBD2. V was clipped by 5 bases and J by 4 bases; unmatched bases: 12. The CDR3 has 19 amino acids. CDR1 and CDR2 from the germline V gene are SGHVS and FNYEAQ. The CDR3 DNA follows: TGTGCCAGCAGCCATCCGGGACTAGCGGGAGAGGTGGGCACCGGGGAGCTGTTTTTT. It encodes CASSHPGLAGEVGTGELFF.

The chain employs TRBV7-2 and TRBJ2-7, with TRBD2 matching over 9 bases. Germline V gene data show CDR1 as SGHTA and CDR2 as FQGNSA. The CDR3 has 14 residues. Trimming at V came to 5 bases and at J to 4 bases, leaving 6 bases not matched to a gene. The CDR3 DNA follows: TGTGCCAGCAGCCCGGTTAGCGGGAGATACGAGCAGTACTTC. Protein sequence: CASSPVSGRYEQYF.

This clone has only a few counts. The genes are TRBV14 and TRBJ2-1, with 7 bases aligning to TRBD2. This CDR3 has 17 residues. The V segment lost 0 bases and the J segment 8 bases; nucleotides outside the gene matches: 13. CDR1 is SGHDN, CDR2 FVKESK, per germline. The CDR3 DNA is TGTGCCAGCAGCCAAGAAGCTCGGACTAGATTGAGGTATGAGCAGTTCTTC. Translating it yields CASSQEARTRLRYEQFF.

The chain couples TRBV5-1 to TRBJ1-6; maybe TRBD1 (5 bases). This CDR3 spans 14 amino acids. Germline V CDR1 and CDR2: SGHRS, YFSETQ. V was clipped by 0 bases and J by 10 bases, with 11 bases between them. The CDR3 is CASSLDRGRSPLHF. The CDR3 DNA follows: TGCGCCAGCAGCTTGGACCGGGGGAGATCACCCCTCCACTTT.

With regard to this clone: Its ends do not fully match the called genes, so a read error is possible. V gene TRBV7-7 combines with J gene TRBJ2-7; 11 positions match TRBD2. Germline lookup yields CDR1 SSHAT and CDR2 FNYEAQ (reference sequence). CDR3 length: 18 residues. In nucleotides, the CDR3 is TGTGCTAGCAGCTTAGCCCCACATCCCCTAGCGGGAGGTGTCGAGCAGTACTTC. Protein: CASSLAPHPLAGGVEQYF.

This clone appeared a single time. The chain joins TRBV6-4 to TRBJ2-2; the match to TRBD2 covers 13 bases. Germline V gene sequence: CDR1 MRHNA, CDR2 SNTAGT. This CDR3 is built from 17 residues. J was trimmed by 7 bases and V by 0 bases; bases with no gene match: 5. The CDR3 here is CASSDSWTSGSGGELFF. CDR3 DNA: TGTGCCAGCAGTGACTCTTGGACTAGCGGGAGCGGCGGGGAGCTGTTTTTT.

The rearrangement links TRBV7-2 to TRBJ2-1, with D possibly being TRBD1 or TRBD2 (5 bases each). The CDR3 length is 15 residues. Between the trimmed V and J ends, which lost 5 bases and 6 bases, there was a span of 17 bases. Germline CDR1 SGHTA, CDR2 FQGNSA. The CDR3 DNA is TGTGCCAGCAGCCGACCACGGGACGCCTTCAATGAGCAGTTCTTC. It codes for CASSRPRDAFNEQFF.

The chain combines TRBV15 with TRBJ1-3; D gene unclear. The CDR3 sequence is 14 residues long. The V end was cut by 0 bases, the J end by 8 bases, with 11 bases between. Per germline, CDR1 LNHNV and CDR2 YYDKDF (reference sequence). CDR3 in amino acids: CATSREMKMDTIYF. The CDR3 DNA sequence: TGTGCCACCAGCAGAGAGATGAAAATGGACACCATATATTTT.

The chain links TRBV6-1 to TRBJ1-3; D gene unclear. V was clipped by 3 bases and J by 0 bases, with 9 bases between them. The CDR3 covers 15 residues. Germline CDR1 and CDR2: MNHNS and SASEGT. The CDR3 DNA reads TGTGCCAGCAGTGAGAGGCCAGACTCTGGAAACACCATATATTTT. Translation gives CASSERPDSGNTIYF.

The V gene is TRBV7-2, the J gene TRBJ1-2; a weak D match, TRBD1 (6 bases). Germline-derived CDR1 and CDR2 are SGHTA and FQGNSA. The CDR3 length is 15 residues. Trimming cost V 4 bases and J 2 bases, with 14 bases left between them. The CDR3 reads CASSSNRDTNYGYTF. Here the CDR3 DNA reads TGTGCCAGCAGCTCCAACAGGGATACAAACTATGGCTACACCTTC.

CDR3 region: CASSLRDYINEQFF. DNA of the CDR3: TGTGCCAGCAGTCTCCGGGACTACATCAATGAGCAGTTCTTC. The J gene is TRBJ2-1, the V gene TRBV27, with TRBD2 identical over 7 bases. After removal of 5 bases from V and 6 bases from J, the junction contained 7 bases not matched to a gene. The germline V gene encodes CDR1 MNHEY and CDR2 SMNVEV (reference sequence). The CDR3 contains 14 residues.

The chain carries TRBV9 and TRBJ2-1, with TRBD1 identical over 11 bases. With V trimmed by 1 base and J by 6 bases, 6 bases remained unmatched. This CDR3 has 16 amino acids. Germline V CDR1 and CDR2: SGDLS, YYNGEE. CDR3 coding DNA: TGTGCCAGCAGCGTATTGTGGACAGGGGGCCCCAATGAGCAGTTCTTC. Amino acids: CASSVLWTGGPNEQFF. Full variable domain (rest looked up from reference TRBV9 and TRBJ2-1): DSGVTQTPKHLITATGQRVTLRCSPRSGDLSVYWYQQSLDQGLQFLIQYYNGEERAKGNILERFSAQQFPDLHSELNLSSLELGDSALYFCASSVLWTGGPNEQFFGPGTRLTVL.

This chain connects TRBV28 to TRBJ1-2; D unclear. Per germline, CDR1 MDHEN and CDR2 SYDVKM. Trimming took 5 bases from V and 4 from J, leaving 17 bases between them. The length of the CDR3 is 15 residues. CDR3 DNA: TGTGCCAGCAGTCCCATACCCCCCGGGGTCTATGGCTACACCTTC. This translates into CASSPIPPGVYGYTF.

The chain carries TRBV27 and TRBJ2-7; D is uncertain. The germline gives CDR1 MNHEY, CDR2 SMNVEV (reference sequence). This CDR3 is built from 16 residues. With 1 base removed from V and 7 bases from J, the gap between germline ends came to 20 bases. The CDR3 reads CASSLLAEGIYNEQYF. As DNA, the CDR3 is TGTGCCAGCAGTTTATTGGCTGAAGGGATATATAATGAGCAGTACTTC.

The chain carries TRBV28 and TRBJ1-2; TRBD1 matches 7 bases. J lost 8 bases, V lost 2 bases, and 17 bases had no gene match. The CDR3 runs 17 residues. Germline assignment: CDR1 MDHEN and CDR2 SYDVKM. The CDR3 sequence is CASSLLRDSFFTGGYTF. As DNA, the CDR3 is TGTGCCAGCAGTTTACTCCGGGACAGTTTTTTTACGGGCGGCTACACCTTC.

This clone was picked up one time. The chain uses TRBV30 and TRBJ1-3; D call uncertain. The CDR3 is made up of 14 amino acids. Per germline, CDR1 GTSNPN and CDR2 SVGIG (reference sequence). Trimming cost V 1 base and J 1 base, with 8 bases left between them. The CDR3 DNA sequence: TGTGCCTGGAGTGGGTCGACGTCTGGAAACACCATATATTTT. Amino acid sequence: CAWSGSTSGNTIYF.

The V and J genes are TRBV19 and TRBJ2-7, with D possibly being TRBD2 (5 bases). The V end was cut by 2 bases, the J end by 5 bases, with 16 bases between. The germline V gene encodes CDR1 LNHDA and CDR2 SQIVND (reference sequence). This CDR3 region has 15 residues. In DNA, the CDR3 is TGTGCCAGTAGTATAAGAGCAAGGACTTCCCACGAGCAGTACTTC. Translated, it gives CASSIRARTSHEQYF.

The rearrangement joins TRBV18 to TRBJ2-7; TRBD2 might be the D (5 bases). V shed 3 bases and J shed 5 bases, with 20 bases lying between them. Germline CDR1 and CDR2: KGHSH and LQKENI. The CDR3 consists of 16 residues. In nucleotides, the CDR3 is TGTGCCAGCTCACCCCTCGAGGCAGTGGACTTGAACGAGCAGTACTTC. Protein sequence: CASSPLEAVDLNEQYF.

The table lists this clone with a count of one. CDR3 amino acids: CASSSPHGERSNALSYNEQFF. The CDR3 region has the DNA TGTGCCAGCAGTTCTCCCCATGGGGAGCGGTCGAATGCCCTCTCCTACAATGAGCAGTTCTTC. The genes are TRBV27 and TRBJ2-1, with D perhaps matching TRBD2 (5 bases). The CDR3 length is 21 residues. Deletions cut 4 bases from V and 0 bases from J, with 28 bases between. Germline V gives CDR1 MNHEY, CDR2 SMNVEV (reference sequence).